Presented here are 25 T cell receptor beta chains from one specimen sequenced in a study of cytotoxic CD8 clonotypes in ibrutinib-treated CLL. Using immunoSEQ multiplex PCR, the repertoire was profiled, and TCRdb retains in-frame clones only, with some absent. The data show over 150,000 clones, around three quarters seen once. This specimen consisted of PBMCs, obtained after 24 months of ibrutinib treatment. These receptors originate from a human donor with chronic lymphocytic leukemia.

CDR3 amino acids: CASSLAVLTDTQYF. The CDR3 nucleotides read TGTGCCAGCAGCTTAGCGGTCCTCACAGATACGCAGTATTTT. The chain links TRBV7-4 to TRBJ2-3, with D unresolved. Trimming took off 0 bases at V and 2 bases at J, with 6 bases between the two ends. CDR1 and CDR2 from the germline V gene are SGHVT and SQSDAQ. The CDR3 consists of 14 residues.

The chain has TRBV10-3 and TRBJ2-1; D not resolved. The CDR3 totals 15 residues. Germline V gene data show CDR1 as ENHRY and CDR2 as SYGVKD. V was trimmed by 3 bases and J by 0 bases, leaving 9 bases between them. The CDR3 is CAISEKVSSYNEQFF. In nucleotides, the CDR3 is TGTGCCATCAGTGAAAAGGTTAGCTCCTACAATGAGCAGTTCTTC.

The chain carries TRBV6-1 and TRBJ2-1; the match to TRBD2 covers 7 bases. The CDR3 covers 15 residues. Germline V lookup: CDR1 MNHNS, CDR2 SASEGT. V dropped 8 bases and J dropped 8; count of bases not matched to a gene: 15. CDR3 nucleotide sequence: TGTGCCAGCGAAATCCTAACCGGGACTAAAGATGAGCAGTTCTTC. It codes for CASEILTGTKDEQFF.

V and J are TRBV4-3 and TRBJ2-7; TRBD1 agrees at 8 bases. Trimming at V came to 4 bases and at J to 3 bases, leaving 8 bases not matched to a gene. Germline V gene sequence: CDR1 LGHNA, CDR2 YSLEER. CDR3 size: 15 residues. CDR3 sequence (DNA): TGCGCCAGCAGCCGGGGGGACAGGCGACACTACGAGCAGTACTTC. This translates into CASSRGDRRHYEQYF.

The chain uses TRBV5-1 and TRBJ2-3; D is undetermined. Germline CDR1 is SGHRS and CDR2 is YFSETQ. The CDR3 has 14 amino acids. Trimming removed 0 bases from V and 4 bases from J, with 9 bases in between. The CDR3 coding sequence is TGCGCCAGCAGCTTGGATCCCACTTCAGATACGCAGTATTTT. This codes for CASSLDPTSDTQYF.

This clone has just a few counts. CDR3 in DNA: TGTGCCAGCAGTACACAAATCCAAGAGACCCAGTACTTC. This sequence encodes CASSTQIQETQYF. The chain has TRBV6-5 and TRBJ2-5; D unresolved. V shed 5 bases and J shed 1 base, with 8 bases lying between them. This CDR3 is built from 13 residues. Germline values: CDR1 MNHEY, CDR2 SVGAGI.

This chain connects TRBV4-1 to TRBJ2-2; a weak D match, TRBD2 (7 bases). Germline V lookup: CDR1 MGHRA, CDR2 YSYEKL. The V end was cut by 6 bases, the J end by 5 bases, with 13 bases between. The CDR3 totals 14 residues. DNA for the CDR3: TGCGCCAGCAGACAGGGAGGGGTAACCGGGGAGCTGTTTTTT. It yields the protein CASRQGGVTGELFF.

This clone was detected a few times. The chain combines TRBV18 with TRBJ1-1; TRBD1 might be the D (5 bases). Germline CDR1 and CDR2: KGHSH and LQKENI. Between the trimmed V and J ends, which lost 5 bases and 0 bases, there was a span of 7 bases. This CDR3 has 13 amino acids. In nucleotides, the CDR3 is TGTGCCAGCTCAGGGACTATGAACACTGAAGCTTTCTTT. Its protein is CASSGTMNTEAFF.

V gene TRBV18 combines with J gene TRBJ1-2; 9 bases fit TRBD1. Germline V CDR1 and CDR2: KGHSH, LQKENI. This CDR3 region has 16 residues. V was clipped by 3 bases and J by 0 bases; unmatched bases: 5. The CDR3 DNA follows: TGTGCCAGCTCACCTCGGACAGGGGTAGCTAACTATGGCTACACCTTC. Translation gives CASSPRTGVANYGYTF.

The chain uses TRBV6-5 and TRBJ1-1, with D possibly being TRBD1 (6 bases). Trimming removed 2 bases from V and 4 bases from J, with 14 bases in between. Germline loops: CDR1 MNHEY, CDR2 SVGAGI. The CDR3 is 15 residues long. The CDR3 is CASSYSQGSATEAFF. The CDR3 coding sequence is TGTGCCAGCAGTTACAGCCAGGGGTCGGCCACTGAAGCTTTCTTT.

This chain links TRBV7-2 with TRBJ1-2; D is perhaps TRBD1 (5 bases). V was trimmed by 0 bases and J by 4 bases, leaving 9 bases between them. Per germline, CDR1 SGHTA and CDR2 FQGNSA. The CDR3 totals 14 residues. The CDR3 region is CASSLAGGAYGYTF. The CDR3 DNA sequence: TGTGCCAGCAGCTTAGCGGGAGGGGCCTATGGCTACACCTTC.

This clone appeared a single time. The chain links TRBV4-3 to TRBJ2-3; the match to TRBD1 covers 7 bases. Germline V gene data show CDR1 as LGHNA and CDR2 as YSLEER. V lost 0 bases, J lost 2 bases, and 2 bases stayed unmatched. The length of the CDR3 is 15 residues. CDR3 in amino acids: CASSQDGQVTDTQYF. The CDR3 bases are TGCGCCAGCAGCCAAGACGGACAGGTCACAGATACGCAGTATTTT.

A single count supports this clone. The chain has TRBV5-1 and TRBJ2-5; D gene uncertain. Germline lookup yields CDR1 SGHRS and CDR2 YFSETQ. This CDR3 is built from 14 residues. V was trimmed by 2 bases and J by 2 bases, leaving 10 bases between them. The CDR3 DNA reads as TGCGCCAGCAGCTTTGGCAGTTCACAAGAGACCCAGTACTTC. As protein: CASSFGSSQETQYF. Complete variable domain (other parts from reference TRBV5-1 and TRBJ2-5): KAGVTQTPRYLIKTRGQQVTLSCSPISGHRSVSWYQQTPGQGLQFLFEYFSETQRNKGNFPGRFSGRQFSNSRSEMNVSTLELGDSALYLCASSFGSSQETQYFGPGTRLLVL.

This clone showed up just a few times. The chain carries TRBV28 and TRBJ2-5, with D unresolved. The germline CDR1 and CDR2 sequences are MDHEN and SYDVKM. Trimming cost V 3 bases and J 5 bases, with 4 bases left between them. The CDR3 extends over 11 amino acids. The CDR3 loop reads CASSFRETQYF. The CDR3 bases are TGTGCCAGCAGTTTCCGGGAGACCCAGTACTTC. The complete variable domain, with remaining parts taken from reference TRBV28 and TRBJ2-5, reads DVKVTQSSRYLVKRTGEKVFLECVQDMDHENMFWYRQDPGLGLRLIYFSYDVKMKEKGDIPEGYSVSREKKERFSLILESASTNQTSMYLCASSFRETQYFGPGTRLLVL.

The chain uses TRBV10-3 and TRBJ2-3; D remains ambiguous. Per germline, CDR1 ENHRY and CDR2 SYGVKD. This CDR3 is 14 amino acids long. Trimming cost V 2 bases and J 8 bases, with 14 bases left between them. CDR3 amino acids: CAISEGTVLGTQYF. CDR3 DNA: TGTGCCATCAGTGAGGGTACAGTCCTGGGTACGCAGTATTTT.

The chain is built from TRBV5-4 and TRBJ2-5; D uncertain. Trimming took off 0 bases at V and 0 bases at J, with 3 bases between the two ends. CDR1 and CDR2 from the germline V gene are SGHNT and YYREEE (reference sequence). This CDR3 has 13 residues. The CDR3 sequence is CASSLANQETQYF. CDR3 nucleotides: TGTGCCAGCAGCTTGGCTAACCAAGAGACCCAGTACTTC.

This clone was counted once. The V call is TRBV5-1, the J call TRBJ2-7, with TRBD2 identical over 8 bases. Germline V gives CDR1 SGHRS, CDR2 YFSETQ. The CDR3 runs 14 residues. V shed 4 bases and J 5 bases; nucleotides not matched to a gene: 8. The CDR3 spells CASSRREGLDEQYF. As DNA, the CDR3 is TGCGCCAGCAGCCGCCGGGAGGGCCTCGACGAGCAGTACTTC.

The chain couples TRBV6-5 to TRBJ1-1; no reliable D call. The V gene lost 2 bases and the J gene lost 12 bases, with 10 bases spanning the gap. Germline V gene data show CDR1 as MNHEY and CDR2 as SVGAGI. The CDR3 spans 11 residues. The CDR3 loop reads CASSYVGLTFF. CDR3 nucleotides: TGTGCCAGCAGTTACGTGGGTCTAACTTTCTTT.

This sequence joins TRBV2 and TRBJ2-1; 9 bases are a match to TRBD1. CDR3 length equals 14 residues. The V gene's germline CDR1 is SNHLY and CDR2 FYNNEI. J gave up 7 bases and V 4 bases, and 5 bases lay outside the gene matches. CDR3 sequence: CASSGDRAVNEQFF. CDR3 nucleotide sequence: TGTGCCAGCAGTGGGGACAGGGCGGTAAATGAGCAGTTCTTC.

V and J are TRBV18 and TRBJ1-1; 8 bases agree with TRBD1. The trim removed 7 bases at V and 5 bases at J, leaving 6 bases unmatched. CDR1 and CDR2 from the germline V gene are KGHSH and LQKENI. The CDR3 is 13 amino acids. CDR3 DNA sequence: TGTGCCAGCTGCTGGACAGGGACGACTGAAGCTTTCTTT. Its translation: CASCWTGTTEAFF.

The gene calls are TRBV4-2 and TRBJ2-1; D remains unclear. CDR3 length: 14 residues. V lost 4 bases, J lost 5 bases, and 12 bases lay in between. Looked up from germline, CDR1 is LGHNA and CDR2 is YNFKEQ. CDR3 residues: CASSRSNDNNEQFF. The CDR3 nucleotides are TGTGCCAGCAGCCGAAGTAACGATAACAATGAGCAGTTCTTC.

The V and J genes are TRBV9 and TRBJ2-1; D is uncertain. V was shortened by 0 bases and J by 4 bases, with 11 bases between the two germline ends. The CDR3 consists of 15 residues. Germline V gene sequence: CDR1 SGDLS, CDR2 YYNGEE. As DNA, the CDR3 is TGTGCCAGCAGCGTAGAGGGCGACCAATACAATGAGCAGTTCTTC. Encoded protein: CASSVEGDQYNEQFF.

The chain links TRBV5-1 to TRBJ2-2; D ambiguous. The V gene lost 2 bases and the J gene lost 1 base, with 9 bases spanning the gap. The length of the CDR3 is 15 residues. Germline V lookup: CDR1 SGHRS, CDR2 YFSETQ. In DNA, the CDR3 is TGCGCCAGCAGCTTAAGGCCCGAGAACACCGGGGAGCTGTTTTTT. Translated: CASSLRPENTGELFF.

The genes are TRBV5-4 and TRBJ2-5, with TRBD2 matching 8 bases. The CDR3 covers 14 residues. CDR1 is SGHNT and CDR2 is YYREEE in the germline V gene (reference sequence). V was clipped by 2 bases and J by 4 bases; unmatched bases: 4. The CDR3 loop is CASSLGLAGETQYF. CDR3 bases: TGTGCCAGCAGCTTAGGTCTAGCGGGAGAGACCCAGTACTTC.

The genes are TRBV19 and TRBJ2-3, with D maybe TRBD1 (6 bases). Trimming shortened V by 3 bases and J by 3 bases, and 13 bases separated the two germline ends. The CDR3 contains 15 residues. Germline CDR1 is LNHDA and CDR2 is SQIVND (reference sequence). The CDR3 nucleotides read TGTGCCAGTAGTATTCAGGGGTTAAAAACAGATACGCAGTATTTT. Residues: CASSIQGLKTDTQYF.